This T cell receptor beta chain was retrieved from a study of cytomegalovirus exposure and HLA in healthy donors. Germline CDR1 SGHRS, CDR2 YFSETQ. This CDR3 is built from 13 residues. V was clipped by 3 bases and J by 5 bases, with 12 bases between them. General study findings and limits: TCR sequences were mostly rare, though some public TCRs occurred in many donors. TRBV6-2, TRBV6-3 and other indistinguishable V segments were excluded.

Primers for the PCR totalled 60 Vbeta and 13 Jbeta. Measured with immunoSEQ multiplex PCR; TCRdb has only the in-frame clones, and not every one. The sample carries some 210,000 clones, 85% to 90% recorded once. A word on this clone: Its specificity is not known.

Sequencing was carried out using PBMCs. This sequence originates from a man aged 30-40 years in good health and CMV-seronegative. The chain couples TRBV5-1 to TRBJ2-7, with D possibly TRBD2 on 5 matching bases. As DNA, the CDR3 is TGCGCCAGCAGCTCCAGTCCCGGGAACGAGCAGTACTTC. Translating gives CASSSSPGNEQYF.